This entry features one T cell receptor (beta chain) sequence. The target of this receptor is not known. The source of the sample is a study of T cells expressing NK-cell markers (dated by TCRdb to about 2020). Turning to the overall study: In sorted CD3+CD56+NKG2C+, CD3+CD56+NKG2C- and CD3+CD56-NKG2C+ T-cell subsets from several donors, TCR beta-chain repertoires were profiled. Sequencing of the libraries produced 2 x 150 bp reads on Illumina HiSeq 2000/2500, MiSeq or NextSeq. The eight sequenced donors were randomly selected healthy volunteers, three men and five women. Of the eight sequenced donors, seven were found to be HCMV-seropositive and one was found to be HCMV-seronegative.

The study at large found these results: Whether the expanded NKG2C-expressing T cell clones were specific for HCMV antigens was left unclear. In over five donors, the dominant CD3+CD56+NKG2C+ clonotypes were among the top 10 CD8+ clonotypes and accounted for about 1.0-8% of CD8+ T cells. Those dominant clonotypes were again the most abundant among CD3+CD56-NKG2C+ cells in four donors, at roughly 25-60.1%.

Sequences MNHEY (CDR1) and SVGEGT (CDR2) are obtained from the germline V gene. Reading from cysteine to phenylalanine, the CDR3 counts 16 amino acids. No DNA is given. Sequenced using an Illumina HiSeq 2000. 5'RACE template switching, by which a universal primer site and unique molecular identifiers were added, was used to make TCR beta cDNA libraries. cDNA synthesis was primed from the TCR beta constant segment and was followed by two successive PCR amplification steps. As for how the authors treated the data: MIGEC was used to demultiplex reads and group the reads by UMI, and MiTCR was used to assemble and quantify clonotypes. Only TCR cDNA sequences supported by at least two reads were kept to exclude erroneous sequences. The tcR package was used for downstream repertoire analysis, and clonotypes were matched between fractions using CDR3 nucleotide sequence together with V segment. VDJmatch was used to annotate antigen specificity against VDJdb, with one amino acid substitution in CDR3 permitted. After the reads were reprocessed by TCRdb, one entry was made per CDR3 protein sequence, with no DNA. The V and J calls reflect TCRdb's pipeline rather than the authors' work. For this sample, the table gives 200,000 to 300,000 distinct CDR3 sequences. The ten largest clones represent more than 3.5% of the sample.

HCMV-specific IgG was detected in serum with a commercial ELISA kit to determine HCMV serostatus. Peripheral blood mononuclear cells were isolated from blood by Ficoll density gradient centrifugation. The receptor was derived from a woman between 18 and 69 years old in good health. Recombination linked TRBV6-2 or TRBV6-3 to TRBJ1-1; the D call of TRBD1 rests on TCRdb alone, since no DNA is present to check it. The sample was blood T cells: a sorted CD56 or NKG2C T cell subset, CD4+ or CD8+ T cells, or bulk PBMC T cells (not recorded which). The CDR3 here reads CASNSPTGVLNTEAFF.